The sequence of this T cell receptor (beta chain) was determined in a study of blood T cell repertoires in COVID-19. Study summary: The study drew acute and convalescent COVID-19 samples from the United States, Italy and Spain. The cDNA or gDNA used as material had been derived from T cells, B-cell-depleted T cells, or PBMCs.

Germline V gene data show CDR1 as MDHEN and CDR2 as SYDVKM. V lost 2 bases, J lost 6 bases, and 20 bases lay in between. This CDR3 contains 16 residues. The data were produced by immunoSEQ multiplex PCR, yet TCRdb's version contains in-frame clones alone and is incomplete. The table shows 200,000 or so clones, with about 85% occurring only once. The chain combines TRBV28 with TRBJ2-7; TRBD1 might be the D (6 bases). What was sequenced was peripheral blood. This TCR was sampled from a man aged 45-65 years who had recovered from COVID-19. In DNA form, the CDR3 reads TGTGCCAGCAGTTTAACTATGACCACAGGGCTTGGCGAGCAGTACTTC. Translating gives CASSLTMTTGLGEQYF.